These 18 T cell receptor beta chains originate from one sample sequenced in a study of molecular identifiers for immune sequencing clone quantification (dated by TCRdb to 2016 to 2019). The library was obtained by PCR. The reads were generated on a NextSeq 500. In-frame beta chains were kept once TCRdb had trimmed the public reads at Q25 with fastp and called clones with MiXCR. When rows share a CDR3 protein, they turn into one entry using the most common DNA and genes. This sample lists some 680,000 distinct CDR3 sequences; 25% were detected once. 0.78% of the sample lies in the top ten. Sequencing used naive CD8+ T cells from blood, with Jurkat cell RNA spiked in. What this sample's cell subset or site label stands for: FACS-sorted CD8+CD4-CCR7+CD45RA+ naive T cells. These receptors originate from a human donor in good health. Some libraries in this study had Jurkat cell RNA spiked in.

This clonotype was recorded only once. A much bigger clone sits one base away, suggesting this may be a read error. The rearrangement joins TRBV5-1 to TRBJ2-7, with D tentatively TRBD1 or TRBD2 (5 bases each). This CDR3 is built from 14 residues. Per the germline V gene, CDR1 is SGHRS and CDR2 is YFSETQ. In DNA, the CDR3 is TGCGTCAGCAGCTTGGGGGAATTCACCTACGAGCAGTACTTC. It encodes CVSSLGEFTYEQYF.

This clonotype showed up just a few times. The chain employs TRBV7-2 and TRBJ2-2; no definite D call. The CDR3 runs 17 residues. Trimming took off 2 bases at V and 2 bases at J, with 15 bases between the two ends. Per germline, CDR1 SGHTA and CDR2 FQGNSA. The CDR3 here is CASSLRFRTDNTGELFF. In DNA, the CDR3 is TGTGCCAGCAGCTTAAGGTTTAGGACGGATAACACCGGGGAGCTGTTTTTT.

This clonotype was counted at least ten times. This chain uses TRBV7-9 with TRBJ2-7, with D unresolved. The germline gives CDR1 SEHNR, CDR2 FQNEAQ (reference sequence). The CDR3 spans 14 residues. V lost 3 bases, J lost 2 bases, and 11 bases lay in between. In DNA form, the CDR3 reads TGTGCCAGCAGCTTCGACGGACCGGCCTACGAGCAGTACTTC. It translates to CASSFDGPAYEQYF.

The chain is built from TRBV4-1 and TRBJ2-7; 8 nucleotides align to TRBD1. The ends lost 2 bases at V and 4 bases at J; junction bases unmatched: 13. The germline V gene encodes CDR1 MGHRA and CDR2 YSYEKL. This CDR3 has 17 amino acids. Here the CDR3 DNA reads TGCGCCAGCAGCCAAATTTTAATGGACAGGGTAGTATACGAGCAGTACTTC. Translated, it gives CASSQILMDRVVYEQYF.

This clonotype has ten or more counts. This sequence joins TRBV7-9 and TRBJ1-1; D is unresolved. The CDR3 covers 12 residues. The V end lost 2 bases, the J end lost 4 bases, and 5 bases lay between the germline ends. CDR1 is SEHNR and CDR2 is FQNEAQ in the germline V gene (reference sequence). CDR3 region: CASSLFATEAFF. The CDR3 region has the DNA TGTGCCAGCAGCTTATTTGCCACTGAAGCTTTCTTT.

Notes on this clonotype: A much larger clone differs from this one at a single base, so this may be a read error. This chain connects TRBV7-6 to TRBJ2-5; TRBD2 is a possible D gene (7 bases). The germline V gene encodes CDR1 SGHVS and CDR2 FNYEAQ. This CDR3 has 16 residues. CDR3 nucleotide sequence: TGTGCCAGCAGCTTAGTTACGGGGGGCGGAGGAGAGCCCCAGTACTTC. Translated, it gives CASSLVTGGGGEPQYF.

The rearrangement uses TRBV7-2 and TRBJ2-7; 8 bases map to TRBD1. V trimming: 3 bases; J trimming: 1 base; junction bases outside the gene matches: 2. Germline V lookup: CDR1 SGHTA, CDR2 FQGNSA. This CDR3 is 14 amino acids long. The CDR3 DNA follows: TGTACCAGCAGCTTGGGACAGGAGTCCTACGAGCAGTACTTC. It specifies CTSSLGQESYEQYF. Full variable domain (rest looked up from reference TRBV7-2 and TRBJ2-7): GAGVSQSPSNKVTEKGKDVELRCDPISGHTALYWYRQSLGQGLEFLIYFQGNSAPDKSGLPSDRFSAERTGGSVSTLTIQRTQQEDSAVYLCTSSLGQESYEQYFGPGTRLTVT.

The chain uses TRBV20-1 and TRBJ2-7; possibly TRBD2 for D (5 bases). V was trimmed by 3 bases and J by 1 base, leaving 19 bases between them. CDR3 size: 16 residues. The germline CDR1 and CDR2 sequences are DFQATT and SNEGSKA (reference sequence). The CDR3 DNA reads TGCAGTGCTAGGGGGATCCGGGATCCTTGTTCCTACGAGCAGTACTTC. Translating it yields CSARGIRDPCSYEQYF.

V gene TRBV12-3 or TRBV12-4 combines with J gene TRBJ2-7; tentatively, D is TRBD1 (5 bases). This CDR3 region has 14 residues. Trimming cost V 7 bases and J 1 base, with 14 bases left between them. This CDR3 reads CASTPTAASYEQYF. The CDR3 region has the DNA TGTGCCAGCACCCCGACAGCAGCTTCCTACGAGCAGTACTTC.

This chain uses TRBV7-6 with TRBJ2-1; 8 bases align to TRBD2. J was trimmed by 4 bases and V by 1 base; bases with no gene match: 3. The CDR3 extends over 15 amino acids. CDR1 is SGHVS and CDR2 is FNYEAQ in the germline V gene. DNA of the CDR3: TGTGCCAGCAGCTTAGGGTCTAGCGGGTACAATGAGCAGTTCTTC. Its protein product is CASSLGSSGYNEQFF.

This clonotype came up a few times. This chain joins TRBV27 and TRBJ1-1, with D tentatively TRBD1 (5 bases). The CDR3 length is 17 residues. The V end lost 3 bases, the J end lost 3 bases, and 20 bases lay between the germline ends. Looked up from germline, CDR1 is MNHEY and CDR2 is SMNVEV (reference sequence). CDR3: CASSLGRDRLLDTEAFF. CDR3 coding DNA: TGTGCCAGCAGTTTGGGCCGGGACCGGTTGCTAGACACTGAAGCTTTCTTT.

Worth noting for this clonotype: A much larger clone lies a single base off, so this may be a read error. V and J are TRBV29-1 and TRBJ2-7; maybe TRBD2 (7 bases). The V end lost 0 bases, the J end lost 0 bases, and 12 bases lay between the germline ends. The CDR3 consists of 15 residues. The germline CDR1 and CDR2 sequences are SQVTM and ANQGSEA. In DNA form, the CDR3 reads TGCAGCGTTGAAGATCGGAGGGGGGGCTCCTACGAGCAGTACTTC. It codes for CSVEDRRGGSYEQYF.

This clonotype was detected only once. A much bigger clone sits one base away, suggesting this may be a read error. CDR3 loop: CAGSLRPVDEQYF. In nucleotides, the CDR3 is TGTGCCGGCAGTTTACGCCCCGTCGACGAGCAGTACTTC. The chain has TRBV27 and TRBJ2-7; D gene unclear. The length of the CDR3 is 13 residues. Germline assignment: CDR1 MNHEY and CDR2 SMNVEV (reference sequence).

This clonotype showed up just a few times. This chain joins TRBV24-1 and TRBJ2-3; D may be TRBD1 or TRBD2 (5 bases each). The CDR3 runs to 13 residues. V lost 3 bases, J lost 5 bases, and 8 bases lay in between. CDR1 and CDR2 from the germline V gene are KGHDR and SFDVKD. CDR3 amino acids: CATSDGDGDTQYF. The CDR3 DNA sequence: TGTGCCACCAGTGATGGGGACGGAGATACGCAGTATTTT.

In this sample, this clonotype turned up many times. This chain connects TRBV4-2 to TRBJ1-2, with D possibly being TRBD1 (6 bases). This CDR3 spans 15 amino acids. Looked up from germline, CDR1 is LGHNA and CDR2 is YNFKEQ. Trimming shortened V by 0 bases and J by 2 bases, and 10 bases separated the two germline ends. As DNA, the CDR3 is TGTGCCAGCAGCCAAGAGCGACAGGCGAACTATGGCTACACCTTC. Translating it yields CASSQERQANYGYTF.

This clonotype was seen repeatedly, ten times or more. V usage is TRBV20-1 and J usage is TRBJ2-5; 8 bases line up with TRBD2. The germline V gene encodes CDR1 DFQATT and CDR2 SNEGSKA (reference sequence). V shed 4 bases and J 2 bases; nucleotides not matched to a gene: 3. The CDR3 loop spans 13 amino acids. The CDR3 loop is CSAITSGQETQYF. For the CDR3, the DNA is TGCAGTGCTATAACTAGCGGACAAGAGACCCAGTACTTC.

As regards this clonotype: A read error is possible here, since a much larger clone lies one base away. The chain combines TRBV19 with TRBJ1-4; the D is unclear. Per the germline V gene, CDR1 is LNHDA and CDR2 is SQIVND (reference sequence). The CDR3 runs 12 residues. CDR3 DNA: TGTGCCAGTAGCCGGACCTATGAAAAACTGCTTTTT. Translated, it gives CASSRTYEKLLF.

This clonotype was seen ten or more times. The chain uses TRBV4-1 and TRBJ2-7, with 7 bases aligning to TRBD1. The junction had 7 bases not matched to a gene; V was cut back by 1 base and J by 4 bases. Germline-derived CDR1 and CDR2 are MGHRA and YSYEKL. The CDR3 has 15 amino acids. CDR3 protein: CASSQVRTGVYEQYF. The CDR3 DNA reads TGCGCCAGCAGCCAAGTACGGACAGGTGTGTACGAGCAGTACTTC.